The 21 T cell receptor beta chains below come from one sample, sequenced in a study of cytomegalovirus exposure and HLA in healthy donors. PCR was performed using 60 Vbeta and 13 Jbeta primers. Sequenced by immunoSEQ multiplex PCR; TCRdb stores in-frame clones only, minus some. Counted here are 150,000 to 200,000 clones, over 70% occurring once; the ten biggest clones make up under 2.5%. The sequencing sample was made of PBMCs. The receptor source for this set is a woman aged 25 to 39 in good health and CMV-seronegative.

The chain uses TRBV7-2 and TRBJ1-2; 7 bases fit TRBD1. V shed 4 bases and J 4 bases; nucleotides not matched to a gene: 15. This CDR3 comprises 17 residues. Germline loops: CDR1 SGHTA, CDR2 FQGNSA. The CDR3 coding sequence is TGTGCCAGCAGCTCTACCGGGACAGTAGTAATTCCCTATGGCTACACCTTC. This encodes CASSSTGTVVIPYGYTF.

The gene calls are TRBV19 and TRBJ2-2, with a tentative D call TRBD1 (6 bases). CDR1 and CDR2 (germline): LNHDA, SQIVND (reference sequence). The CDR3 consists of 14 residues. V was cut by 1 base and J by 7 bases, with 10 bases left in between. The CDR3 DNA follows: TGTGCCAGTAGTATAGTACAGGGATTCGGGGAGCTGTTTTTT. Translated, it gives CASSIVQGFGELFF.

The V and J genes are TRBV6-5 and TRBJ2-3; 7 bases fit TRBD2. Germline CDR1 is MNHEY and CDR2 is SVGAGI. The length of the CDR3 is 15 residues. Trimming cost V 3 bases and J 0 bases; bases outside gene matches: 3. The CDR3 reads CASSYASGSTDTQYF. The DNA for the CDR3 is TGTGCCAGCAGTTATGCTAGCGGTAGCACAGATACGCAGTATTTT.

The chain employs TRBV6-5 and TRBJ1-2; the D is unclear. Trimming took off 5 bases at V and 2 bases at J, with 9 bases between the two ends. From germline, CDR1 is MNHEY and CDR2 SVGAGI. The CDR3 loop spans 13 amino acids. The chain's CDR3 is CASSPTPNYGYTF. For the CDR3, the DNA is TGTGCCAGCAGTCCAACACCGAACTATGGCTACACCTTC.

This clone showed up just once. This chain joins TRBV10-3 and TRBJ2-2; D remains unclear. Trimming stripped 4 bases from V and 6 bases from J, with 3 bases between. Per germline, CDR1 ENHRY and CDR2 SYGVKD. This CDR3 spans 11 amino acids. The CDR3, as DNA: TGTGCCATCAGTGTATCCGGGGAGCTGTTTTTT. Protein sequence: CAISVSGELFF.

The J gene is TRBJ1-2, the V gene TRBV27; D ambiguous. From germline, CDR1 is MNHEY and CDR2 SMNVEV (reference sequence). The CDR3 is 13 residues long. V was pared by 6 bases and J by 8 bases, with 16 bases between. CDR3 residues: CASSPPGWEGYTF. The DNA of the CDR3 is TGTGCCAGCAGCCCTCCTGGTTGGGAGGGCTACACCTTC.

This chain uses TRBV9 with TRBJ2-7; perhaps TRBD1 as D (5 bases). CDR1 and CDR2 (germline): SGDLS, YYNGEE. Between the trimmed V and J ends, which lost 2 bases and 3 bases, there was a span of 15 bases. The CDR3 is made up of 15 amino acids. CDR3 sequence (DNA): TGTGCCAGCAGCGTTTTCGGACACGCTCGCTACGAGCAGTACTTC. This encodes CASSVFGHARYEQYF.

V gene TRBV11-2 combines with J gene TRBJ2-7; TRBD2 matches 14 bases. Germline CDR1 and CDR2: SGHAT and FQNNGV. J lost 2 bases, V lost 3 bases, and 3 bases had no gene match. CDR3 length: 16 residues. Here the CDR3 DNA reads TGTGCCAGCAGCTTCGAGGGACTAGCGGGAGCCTACGAGCAGTACTTC. This translates into CASSFEGLAGAYEQYF.

The J gene is TRBJ2-7, the V gene TRBV4-1; D is possibly TRBD2 (5 bases). This CDR3 is built from 15 residues. Trimming removed 3 bases from V and 1 base from J, with 13 bases in between. From germline, CDR1 is MGHRA and CDR2 YSYEKL. In DNA form, the CDR3 reads TGCGCCAGCAGCCAGGCGCTCGGGGAGTCCTACGAGCAGTACTTC. It is translated as CASSQALGESYEQYF.

The chain combines TRBV11-2 with TRBJ2-3, with 10 bases lining up with TRBD1. Germline lookup yields CDR1 SGHAT and CDR2 FQNNGV. The V gene end was trimmed by 1 base and the J gene end by 5 bases; junction bases not matched to a gene: 0. The CDR3 is 14 residues long. This CDR3 is CASSLGTGGDTQYF. CDR3 DNA: TGTGCCAGCAGCTTAGGGACAGGGGGAGATACGCAGTATTTT.

V is TRBV5-6 and J is TRBJ2-2, with D perhaps TRBD2 (7 bases). The CDR3 contains 16 residues. V was cut by 0 bases and J by 4 bases, with 13 bases left in between. In germline, CDR1 is SGHDT, CDR2 YYEEEE. CDR3 amino acids: CASSLGRGAFTGELFF. For the CDR3, the DNA is TGTGCCAGCAGCTTGGGACGGGGGGCTTTCACCGGGGAGCTGTTTTTT.

On this clone itself: At the DNA level, this CDR3 is encoded by other sequences in the same sample as well. The genes are TRBV5-1 and TRBJ2-3; TRBD1 might be the D (6 bases). The CDR3 has 14 residues. The germline CDR1 and CDR2 sequences are SGHRS and YFSETQ. Trimming removed 3 bases from V and 2 bases from J, with 10 bases in between. CDR3 sequence reads: CASSSGQSTDTQYF. The DNA for the CDR3 is TGCGCCAGCAGCTCGGGACAATCCACAGATACGCAGTATTTT.

The sample holds one count of this clone. This chain's CDR3 is CAWSFPGGESRTIYF. The DNA for the CDR3 is TGTGCCTGGTCCTTCCCGGGGGGCGAGTCTCGCACCATATATTTT. The J gene is TRBJ1-3, the V gene TRBV30, with a possible D match to TRBD1 (6 bases). CDR1 and CDR2 (germline): GTSNPN, SVGIG (reference sequence). With 5 bases removed from V and 9 bases from J, the gap between germline ends came to 23 bases. This CDR3 contains 15 residues.

This chain links TRBV10-3 with TRBJ2-7; 8 bases line up with TRBD1. The germline V gene has CDR1 ENHRY and CDR2 SYGVKD. The CDR3 is 12 residues long. Trimming cost V 10 bases and J 5 bases; bases outside gene matches: 7. The chain's CDR3 is CATQGAENEQYF. The CDR3 DNA follows: TGTGCCACTCAGGGGGCTGAGAACGAGCAGTACTTC.

This chain uses TRBV6-5 with TRBJ1-3, with 8 bases identical to TRBD1. The CDR3 covers 15 residues. Trimming at V came to 4 bases and at J to 6 bases, leaving 8 bases not matched to a gene. The V gene's germline CDR1 is MNHEY and CDR2 SVGAGI. Here the CDR3 DNA reads TGTGCCAGCAGTTTCGGACAGGGAGGGGAAAACACCATATATTTT. Encoded protein: CASSFGQGGENTIYF.

This chain uses TRBV5-1 with TRBJ2-1; possible D gene TRBD1, 6 bases. The V end was cut by 3 bases, the J end by 0 bases, with 10 bases between. The CDR3 covers 15 residues. Per the germline V gene, CDR1 is SGHRS and CDR2 is YFSETQ. The CDR3 nucleotides read TGCGCCAGCAGCTCAGGGGCGGGCTCCTACAATGAGCAGTTCTTC. This codes for CASSSGAGSYNEQFF.

The chain has TRBV19 and TRBJ2-1; 7 positions agree with TRBD2. This CDR3 has 16 residues. The V gene end was trimmed by 2 bases and the J gene end by 4 bases; junction bases not matched to a gene: 8. Germline lookup yields CDR1 LNHDA and CDR2 SQIVND (reference sequence). The CDR3 DNA follows: TGTGCCAGTAGTATAATAACGGGAGGTCTTTACAATGAGCAGTTCTTC. Encoded protein: CASSIITGGLYNEQFF.

V gene TRBV28 combines with J gene TRBJ2-7, with D possibly being TRBD2 (5 bases). The CDR3 extends over 14 amino acids. Germline CDR1 MDHEN, CDR2 SYDVKM. Trimming cost V 4 bases and J 0 bases, with 10 bases left between them. CDR3 coding DNA: TGTGCCAGCAGTTACCCCGGACTCTCCTACGAGCAGTACTTC. It is translated as CASSYPGLSYEQYF. Combining the CDR3 with reference TRBV28 and TRBJ2-7 gives the whole variable domain DVKVTQSSRYLVKRTGEKVFLECVQDMDHENMFWYRQDPGLGLRLIYFSYDVKMKEKGDIPEGYSVSREKKERFSLILESASTNQTSMYLCASSYPGLSYEQYFGPGTRLTVT.

The chain is built from TRBV11-3 and TRBJ2-1, with 8 bases that match TRBD1. Germline assignment: CDR1 SGHNT and CDR2 YENEEA. Trimming took 5 bases from V and 3 from J; bases not matched to a gene: 6. There are 15 residues in the CDR3. The CDR3 region is CASSAGGGNYNEQFF. Written as DNA, the CDR3 is TGTGCCAGCAGCGCAGGGGGCGGGAACTACAATGAGCAGTTCTTC.

The table lists this clone with a few counts. The V and J genes are TRBV6-5 and TRBJ1-2, with D hard to call. Germline lookup yields CDR1 MNHEY and CDR2 SVGAGI. Trimming pared 2 bases from V and 1 base from J, leaving 5 bases between. This CDR3 region has 13 residues. CDR3 sequence reads: CASSYDINYGYTF. The CDR3 nucleotides are TGTGCCAGCAGTTACGACATTAACTATGGCTACACCTTC.

The V gene is TRBV18, the J gene TRBJ1-4; 10 bases agree with TRBD1. V shed 6 bases and J 5 bases; nucleotides not matched to a gene: 3. Germline values: CDR1 KGHSH, CDR2 LQKENI. The CDR3 length is 14 residues. CDR3 nucleotide sequence: TGTGCCAGCTCGCGGACAGGGGGAAATGAAAAACTGTTTTTT. It encodes CASSRTGGNEKLFF.